This TCR beta chain was obtained from a study of T-cell memory formation after mild COVID-19. This clonotype occurred a few times. TCRdb reprocessed the 5' RACE reads with MiXCR, giving one entry per CDR3 protein. Of over 350,000 distinct CDR3 sequences listed, approximately 15% are singletons. V was clipped by 5 bases and J by 3 bases; unmatched bases: 7. Germline loops: CDR1 ENHRY, CDR2 SYGVKD. This CDR3 comprises 16 residues. V is TRBV10-3 and J is TRBJ2-5, with 12 bases fitting TRBD2. This TCR derives from a man between 18 and 29 years old who had mild COVID-19 (a few samples of this study predate the infection). Cell type and time point are not known. The sequencing sample was made of PBMCs or a T cell subset sorted from them (not recorded which). Here the CDR3 reads CAISLTGLAGKETQYF. CDR3 DNA sequence: TGTGCCATCAGTCTGACCGGACTAGCGGGAAAAGAGACCCAGTACTTC.